One sample yielded the 10 T cell receptor beta chains listed below, sequenced in a study of blood T cell repertoires in COVID-19. Clones were sequenced by immunoSEQ multiplex PCR, and TCRdb holds only the in-frame ones, with some missing. The table has about 300,000 clones, around 84% seen once. The sample taken for sequencing was PBMCs or T cells enriched from blood (not recorded which). The receptor source for this set is a man under 40 who had recovered from COVID-19.

This clone occurred once. V and J are TRBV5-1 and TRBJ2-2, with TRBD2 as a possible D gene (5 bases). V dropped 4 bases and J dropped 6 bases, with 16 bases sitting between them. CDR1 and CDR2 (germline): SGHRS, YFSETQ. There are 15 residues in the CDR3. CDR3 loop: CASSLVMGRAGELFF. DNA for the CDR3: TGCGCCAGCAGCCTTGTTATGGGGAGAGCCGGGGAGCTGTTTTTT.

The chain has TRBV28 and TRBJ2-2; TRBD1 agrees at 7 bases. The CDR3 is 15 amino acids. The ends lost 5 bases at V and 3 bases at J; junction bases unmatched: 6. Germline CDR1 MDHEN, CDR2 SYDVKM. The CDR3 sequence: CASSPKQGYTGELFF. The CDR3 region has the DNA TGTGCCAGCAGTCCTAAACAGGGGTACACCGGGGAGCTGTTTTTT. Full variable domain (remainder filled in from reference TRBV28 and TRBJ2-2): DVKVTQSSRYLVKRTGEKVFLECVQDMDHENMFWYRQDPGLGLRLIYFSYDVKMKEKGDIPEGYSVSREKKERFSLILESASTNQTSMYLCASSPKQGYTGELFFGEGSRLTVL.

This chain uses TRBV4-1 with TRBJ1-5; 9 bases agree with TRBD1. The CDR3 has 18 residues. Looked up from germline, CDR1 is MGHRA and CDR2 is YSYEKL. V trimming: 1 base; J trimming: 0 bases; junction bases outside the gene matches: 7. In nucleotides, the CDR3 is TGCGCCAGCAGCCAAGGGACAGGGGCTCGGAATAGCAATCAGCCCCAGCATTTT. Translation gives CASSQGTGARNSNQPQHF.

V is TRBV5-1 and J is TRBJ1-1; D gene uncertain. V was pared by 3 bases and J by 2 bases, with 14 bases between. Germline V gene data show CDR1 as SGHRS and CDR2 as YFSETQ. CDR3 length: 15 amino acids. The DNA of the CDR3 is TGCGCCAGCAGCTCAGAAACAGCTTCTAACACTGAAGCTTTCTTT. Its protein product is CASSSETASNTEAFF.

The genes are TRBV27 and TRBJ2-5, with TRBD2 matching over 12 bases. V was clipped by 6 bases and J by 2 bases; unmatched bases: 7. CDR3 length: 16 residues. The germline V gene has CDR1 MNHEY and CDR2 SMNVEV (reference sequence). CDR3 protein: CASSLQGLAGQETQYF. For the CDR3, the DNA is TGTGCCAGCAGCCTCCAAGGACTAGCGGGACAAGAGACCCAGTACTTC.

This sequence joins TRBV5-8 and TRBJ1-2; 8 bases are shared with TRBD1. The CDR3 is made up of 12 amino acids. CDR1 SGHTS and CDR2 YDEGEE come from the germline V gene. V lost 4 bases to trimming and J lost 8 bases; unmatched junction nucleotides: 4. CDR3 nucleotides: TGTGCCAGCAGCCCAGGGGGCTACGGCTACACCTTC. Its translation: CASSPGGYGYTF. Together with reference TRBV5-8 and TRBJ1-2, the CDR3 gives the full variable domain: EAGVTQSPTHLIKTRGQQATLRCSPISGHTSVYWYQQALGLGLQFLLWYDEGEERNRGNFPPRFSGRQFPNYSSELNVNALELEDSALYLCASSPGGYGYTFGSGTRLTVV.

V and J are TRBV7-9 and TRBJ2-7, with a tentative D call TRBD1 (6 bases). The V gene lost 5 bases and the J gene lost 6 bases, with 14 bases spanning the gap. CDR3 length: 13 residues. Per germline, CDR1 SEHNR and CDR2 FQNEAQ (reference sequence). CDR3 in DNA: TGTGCCAGCAGCCGACAGGCCCCTGGCGAGCAGTACTTC. This encodes CASSRQAPGEQYF.

The rearrangement uses TRBV6-5 and TRBJ2-7; weak D call: TRBD1 (6 bases). This CDR3 region has 13 residues. Trimming pared 8 bases from V and 4 bases from J, leaving 15 bases between. In germline, CDR1 is MNHEY, CDR2 SVGAGI. The CDR3 reads CASAAGVEYEQYF. The CDR3 coding sequence is TGTGCCAGCGCAGCAGGGGTGGAATACGAGCAGTACTTC.

The chain combines TRBV7-6 with TRBJ1-3; no clear D. The CDR3 is 13 residues long. V was trimmed by 5 bases and J by 8 bases, leaving 13 bases between them. Germline lookup yields CDR1 SGHVS and CDR2 FNYEAQ. The CDR3 is CASSPSGLHTIYF. CDR3 bases: TGTGCCAGCAGCCCATCCGGGTTGCACACCATATATTTT.

This clone showed up just once. The rearrangement links TRBV10-3 to TRBJ2-2; 13 bases fit TRBD2. V shed 6 bases and J 4 bases; nucleotides not matched to a gene: 8. The germline CDR1 and CDR2 sequences are ENHRY and SYGVKD. There are 17 residues in the CDR3. The CDR3 DNA is TGTGCCATCAGAGGACTAGCGGGAGATACGGGCACCGGGGAGCTGTTTTTT. This gives the protein CAIRGLAGDTGTGELFF.